The entry below describes one T cell receptor (beta chain). Its antigen is unidentified. Other DNA sequences in this sample translate to the same CDR3. In each sample, approximately 90,000 TCR templates were assayed. Using immunoSEQ multiplex PCR, the repertoire was profiled, and TCRdb retains in-frame clones only, with some absent. The table records tens of thousands of clones, 80% to 90% of them present only once. These data belong to a study of siplizumab effects on memory and regulatory T cells. Notes on the study in general: Alloreactive sequences whose origin lay in unstimulated CD4+ memory cells were significantly reduced by siplizumab. Naive T cells were seemingly more diverse than memory cells, and major contributions to the alloresponse seemed to be made by them. Among alloreactive clones, only a minor fraction mapped to unstimulated subsets.

Germline loops: CDR1 SNHLY, CDR2 FYNNEI. This CDR3 contains 12 residues. V was clipped by 6 bases and J by 4 bases; unmatched bases: 2. This TCR was sampled from a human donor in good health. The source material was Tregs sorted from blood. The rearrangement uses TRBV2 and TRBJ2-7, with 8 bases identical to TRBD1. The chain's CDR3 is CASSRQGYEQYF. Written as DNA, the CDR3 is TGTGCCAGCAGCCGACAGGGGTACGAGCAGTACTTC.